This is a list of T cell receptor beta chains from one sample in a study of cytomegalovirus exposure and HLA in healthy donors. Measured with immunoSEQ multiplex PCR; TCRdb has only the in-frame clones, and not every one. The specimen's table records about 88,000 clones. Sequenced: PBMCs. The receptors here all came from a girl between 5 and 17 years old in good health and CMV-seropositive. Each CDR3 is given without its conserved first and last residue. Fields, in order: V gene, J gene, CDR3 length, CDR3 protein.

TRBV7-6	TRBJ1-2	12	ASSATTGIYGYT
TRBV19	TRBJ2-3	11	ASSIGLTDTQY
TRBV5-5	TRBJ2-5	13	ASSTIRGVVETQY
TRBV15	TRBJ2-1	13	ATSRDGGSYNEQF
TRBV4-3	TRBJ2-7	14	ASSQELAASRGEQY
TRBV18	TRBJ1-1	11	ASSPGAGTEAF
TRBV6-5	TRBJ1-2	13	ASSNPGTAPDGYT
TRBV7-9	TRBJ1-2	11	ASSPGGANGYT
TRBV29-1	TRBJ1-1	9	SGRGNTEAF
TRBV4-3	TRBJ2-2	14	ASSRTSGAGTGELF
TRBV5-1	TRBJ2-5	12	ASRDGGAGETQY
TRBV5-6	TRBJ1-1	13	ASSLGGQGATRAF
TRBV6-6	TRBJ1-5	14	ASSIESTGGNQPQH
TRBV4-3	TRBJ1-5	10	ASSQGNGVQH
TRBV5-4	TRBJ1-1	11	ASSLAVRGEAF
TRBV6-5	TRBJ1-1	11	ASSTWGLTEAF
TRBV19	TRBJ2-1	12	AISTGRFFDEQF
TRBV19	TRBJ1-2	11	ASSPGLNYGYT
TRBV6-6	TRBJ2-1	13	ASSFASGILNEQF
TRBV11-1	TRBJ2-3	12	ASSLERITDTQY
TRBV6-5	TRBJ2-7	12	ASSRGQLLYEQY
TRBV19	TRBJ1-3	13	ASSIVSGSGNTIY
TRBV6-6	TRBJ2-1	12	ASIGGAADNEQF
TRBV5-1	TRBJ2-5	14	ASSLAQTTQQETQY
TRBV7-2	TRBJ1-3	14	ASSLDPGGTGNTIY
TRBV9	TRBJ1-2	14	ASSERLDRANYGYT
TRBV7-2	TRBJ1-3	14	ASSLMQAISGNTIY
TRBV7-2	TRBJ2-3	12	ASSLGREADTQY
TRBV7-9	TRBJ1-1	14	ASRSGTGSMNTEAF
TRBV25-1	TRBJ2-1	13	ASSEVGGGYNEQF
TRBV4-1	TRBJ2-7	10	ASSQSSYEQY
TRBV9	TRBJ2-3	14	ASSLGGGVSTDTQY
TRBV29-1	TRBJ2-3	13	SVDIRLTGTDTQY
TRBV6-6	TRBJ2-5	14	ASSYRGRATQETQY
TRBV27	TRBJ2-1	12	ASSYGTAYNEQF
TRBV9	TRBJ2-1	10	ASSVSDNEQF
TRBV27	TRBJ1-1	12	ASSPIGEGTEAF
TRBV19	TRBJ2-7	14	ASSTWFDREPYEQY
TRBV5-4	TRBJ1-6	11	ATTTGDNSPLH
TRBV4-1	TRBJ2-5	15	ASSQDPSGVGKETQY
TRBV7-2	TRBJ1-1	11	ASSLVGGDEAF
TRBV7-6	TRBJ1-1	12	ASSSNRGNTEAF
TRBV19	TRBJ1-5	12	ASSPLGANQPQH
TRBV2	TRBJ1-1	13	ASRADRGAVTEAF
TRBV14	TRBJ2-2	14	ASSRRLAGDTGELF
TRBV30	TRBJ2-6	13	AWALDRAGANVLT
TRBV6-5	TRBJ2-7	13	ASSYQDRGAYEQY
TRBV11-2	TRBJ2-7	16	ASSPRTPGTGPSYEQY
TRBV11-2	TRBJ1-2	13	ASSENRETSYGYT
TRBV27	TRBJ2-7	12	ASSPRDRLYEQY
TRBV4-2	TRBJ2-1	12	ASSQVLAVNEQF
TRBV28	TRBJ1-2	13	ASIGHSGGVSGYT
TRBV19	TRBJ1-5	11	ASMARGDQPQH
TRBV5-1	TRBJ1-5	13	ASSTTAGGNQPQH
TRBV5-1	TRBJ1-1	12	ASSRGRENTEAF
TRBV7-2	TRBJ2-6	13	ASSPQQSGANVLT
TRBV27	TRBJ1-2	12	ASSTGGPNYGYT